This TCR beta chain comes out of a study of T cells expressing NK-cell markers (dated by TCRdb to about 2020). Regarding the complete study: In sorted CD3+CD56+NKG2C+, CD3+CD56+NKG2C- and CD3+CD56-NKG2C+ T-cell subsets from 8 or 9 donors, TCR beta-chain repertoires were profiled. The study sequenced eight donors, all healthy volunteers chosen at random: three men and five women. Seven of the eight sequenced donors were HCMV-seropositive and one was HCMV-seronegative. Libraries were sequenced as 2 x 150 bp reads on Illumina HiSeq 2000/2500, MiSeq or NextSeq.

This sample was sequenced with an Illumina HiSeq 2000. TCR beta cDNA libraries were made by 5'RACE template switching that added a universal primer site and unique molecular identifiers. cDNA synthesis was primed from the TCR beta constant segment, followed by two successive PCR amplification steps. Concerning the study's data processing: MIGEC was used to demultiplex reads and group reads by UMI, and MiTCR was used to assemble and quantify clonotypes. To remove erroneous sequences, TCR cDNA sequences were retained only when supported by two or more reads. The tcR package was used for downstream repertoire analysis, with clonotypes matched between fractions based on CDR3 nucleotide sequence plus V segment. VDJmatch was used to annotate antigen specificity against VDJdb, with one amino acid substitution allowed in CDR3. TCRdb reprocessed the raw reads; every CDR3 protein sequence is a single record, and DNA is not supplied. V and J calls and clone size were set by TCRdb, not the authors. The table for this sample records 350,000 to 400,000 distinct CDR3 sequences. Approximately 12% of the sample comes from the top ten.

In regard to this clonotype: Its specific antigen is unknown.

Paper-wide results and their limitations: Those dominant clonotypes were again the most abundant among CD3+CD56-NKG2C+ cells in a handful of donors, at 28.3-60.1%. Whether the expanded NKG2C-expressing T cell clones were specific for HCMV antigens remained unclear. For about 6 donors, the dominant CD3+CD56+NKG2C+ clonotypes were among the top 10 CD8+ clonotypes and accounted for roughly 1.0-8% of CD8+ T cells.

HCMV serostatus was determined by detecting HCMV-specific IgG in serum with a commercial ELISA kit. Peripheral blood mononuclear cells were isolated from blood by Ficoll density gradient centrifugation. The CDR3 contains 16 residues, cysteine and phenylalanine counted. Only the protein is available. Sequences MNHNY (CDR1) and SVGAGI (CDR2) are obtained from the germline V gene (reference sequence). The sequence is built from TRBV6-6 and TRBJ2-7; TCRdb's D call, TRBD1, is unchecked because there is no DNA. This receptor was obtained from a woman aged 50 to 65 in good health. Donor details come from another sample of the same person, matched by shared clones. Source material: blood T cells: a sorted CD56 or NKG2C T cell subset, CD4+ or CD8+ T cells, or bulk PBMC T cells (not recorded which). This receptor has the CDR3 CASSSTGPFLNYEQYF.